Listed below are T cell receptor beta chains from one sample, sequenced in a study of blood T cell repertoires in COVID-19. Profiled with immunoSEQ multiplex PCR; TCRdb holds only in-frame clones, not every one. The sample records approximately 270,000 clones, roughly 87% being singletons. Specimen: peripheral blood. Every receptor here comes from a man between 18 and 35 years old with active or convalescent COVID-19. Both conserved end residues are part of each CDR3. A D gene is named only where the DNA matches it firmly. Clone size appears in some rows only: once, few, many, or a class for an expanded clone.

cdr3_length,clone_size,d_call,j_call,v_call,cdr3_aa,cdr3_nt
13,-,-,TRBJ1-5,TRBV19,CASAEGGNQPQHF,TGTGCCAGTGCGGAGGGAGGCAATCAGCCCCAGCATTTT
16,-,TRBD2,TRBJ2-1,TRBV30,CAWSVRWGGDRFEQFF,TGTGCCTGGAGTGTACGATGGGGGGGGGATCGGTTTGAGCAGTTCTTC
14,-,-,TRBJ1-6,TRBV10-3,CAISESAGNSPLHF,TGTGCCATCAGTGAGTCGGCAGGGAATTCACCCCTCCACTTT
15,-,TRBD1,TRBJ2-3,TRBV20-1,CSASDSGGNPDTQYF,TGCAGTGCTAGTGACTCAGGGGGCAATCCAGATACGCAGTATTTT
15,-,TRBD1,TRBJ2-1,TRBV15,CATSTARTGSEMEFF,TGTGCCACCAGCACCGCCCGGACAGGGTCCGAAATGGAGTTCTTC
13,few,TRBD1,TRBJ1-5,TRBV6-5,CASSSDRGQPQHF,TGTGCCAGCAGCTCCGACAGGGGTCAGCCCCAGCATTTT
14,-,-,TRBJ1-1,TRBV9,CASSVTAMNTEAFF,TGTGCCAGCAGCGTGACAGCAATGAACACTGAAGCTTTCTTT
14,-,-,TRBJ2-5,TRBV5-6,CASSLGRLGETQYF,TGTGCCAGCAGCTTGGGACGGCTAGGAGAGACCCAGTACTTC
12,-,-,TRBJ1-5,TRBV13,CASSFGRSPQHF,TGTGCCAGCAGCTTCGGTCGGTCGCCCCAGCATTTT
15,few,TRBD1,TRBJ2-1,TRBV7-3,CASSKAGGEGDEQFF,TGTGCCAGCAGCAAAGCAGGGGGTGAGGGCGATGAGCAGTTCTTC
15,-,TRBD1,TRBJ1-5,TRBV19,CASSIGQGAYQPQHF,TGTGCCAGTAGTATAGGACAGGGGGCTTATCAGCCCCAGCATTTT
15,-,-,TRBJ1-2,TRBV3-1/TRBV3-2,CASSQTQVSSYGYTF,TGTGCCAGCAGCCAGACACAGGTATCGTCCTATGGCTACACCTTC
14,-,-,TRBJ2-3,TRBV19,CASSGLAGRDTQYF,TGTGCCAGTAGTGGGCTAGCTGGTCGAGATACGCAGTATTTT
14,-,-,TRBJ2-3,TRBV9,CASSQGPSEDTQYF,TGTGCCAGCAGCCAGGGCCCGTCGGAAGATACGCAGTATTTT
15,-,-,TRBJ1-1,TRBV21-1,CASSKRGTVNTEAFF,TGTGCCAGCAGCAAAAGAGGGACAGTAAACACTGAAGCTTTCTTT
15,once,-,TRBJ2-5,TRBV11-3,CASSLGAHIKETQYF,TGTGCCAGCAGCTTAGGGGCACACATCAAAGAGACCCAGTACTTC
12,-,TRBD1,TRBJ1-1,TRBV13,CASGQGGTEAFF,TGTGCCAGCGGACAGGGGGGCACTGAAGCTTTCTTT
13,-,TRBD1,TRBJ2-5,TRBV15,CATSSDRVGTQYF,TGTGCCACCAGCAGTGACAGGGTAGGGACCCAGTACTTC
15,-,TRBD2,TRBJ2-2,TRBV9,CASSVGGSGIGELFF,TGTGCCAGCAGCGTAGGGGGTAGCGGGATCGGGGAGCTGTTTTTT
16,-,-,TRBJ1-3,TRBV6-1,CASSEATQHSGNTIYF,TGTGCCAGCAGTGAAGCTACACAGCACTCTGGAAACACCATATATTTT